What follows is one T cell receptor beta chain and its context. Its antigen is as yet unknown. The ends lost 4 bases at V and 2 bases at J; junction bases unmatched: 26. This CDR3 spans 23 amino acids. The sample comes from a study of cytomegalovirus exposure and HLA in healthy donors. Study results and limitations: There were 150 to 200 TCR beta chains listed as cytomegalovirus-associated.

The PCR had 60 Vbeta and 13 Jbeta primers. Here immunoSEQ multiplex PCR was the method, and the copy in TCRdb shows in-frame clones only, minus some. The profile shows under 120,000 clones, about three quarters of them singletons. The source material was PBMCs. The J gene is TRBJ2-3, the V gene TRBV5-3; 12 nucleotides match TRBD2. TRBV5-3 is labeled an ORF, and its function is uncertain. This receptor was identified in a female donor in good health and CMV-seropositive. The CDR3 DNA follows: TGTGCCAGAAGCCCCGGACTAGCGGGGACTTGTAGGGACTTAGTCGCTCTCACAGATACGCAGTATTTT. Translated: CARSPGLAGTCRDLVALTDTQYF.